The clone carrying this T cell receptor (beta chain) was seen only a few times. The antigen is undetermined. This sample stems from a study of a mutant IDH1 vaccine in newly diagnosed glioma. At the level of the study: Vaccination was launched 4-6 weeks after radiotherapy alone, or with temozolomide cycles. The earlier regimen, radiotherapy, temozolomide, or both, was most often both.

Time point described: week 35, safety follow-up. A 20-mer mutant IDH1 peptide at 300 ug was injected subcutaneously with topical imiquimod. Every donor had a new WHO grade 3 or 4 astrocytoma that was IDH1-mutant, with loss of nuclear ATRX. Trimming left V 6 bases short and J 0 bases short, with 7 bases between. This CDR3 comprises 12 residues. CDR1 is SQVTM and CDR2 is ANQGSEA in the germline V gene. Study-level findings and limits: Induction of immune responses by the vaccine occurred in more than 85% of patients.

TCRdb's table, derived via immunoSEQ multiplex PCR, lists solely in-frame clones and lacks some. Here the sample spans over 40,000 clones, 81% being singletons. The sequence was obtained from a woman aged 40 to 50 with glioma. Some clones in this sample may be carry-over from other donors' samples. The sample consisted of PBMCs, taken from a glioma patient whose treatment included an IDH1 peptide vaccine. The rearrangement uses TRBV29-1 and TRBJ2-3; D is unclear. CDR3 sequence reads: CSVSPSTDTQYF. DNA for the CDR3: TGCAGCGTCAGTCCTAGCACAGATACGCAGTATTTT.